This TCR beta chain was recorded in a study of early T cells in non-severe SARS-CoV-2 infection. Across the whole study: Unpaired chains resulted from sequencing bulk RNA of unsorted whole blood. Study-level findings and limits: VDJdb-based matching was biased toward anti-spike CD8 responses and missed private and CD4 specificities.

Germline-derived CDR1 and CDR2 are MNHNS and SASEGT. The CDR3 loop spans 16 amino acids. The germline V and J ends were trimmed by 6 bases and 0 bases, with 15 bases remaining between them. Unique molecular identifiers were attached to individual cDNA molecules. TCRdb re-derived calls from the 5' RACE reads in MiXCR, one entry per CDR3 protein. This sample has about 84,000 distinct CDR3 sequences, with 12% found just once. The sample holds many counts of this clonotype. Its specificity is unknown. Sequenced sample: whole blood. The TCR originated in an adult who was a healthcare worker with PCR-confirmed SARS-CoV-2 infection or an uninfected control (not recorded which). The chain joins TRBV6-1 to TRBJ1-3, with TRBD1 as a possible D gene (5 bases). As DNA, the CDR3 is TGTGCCAGCAGGCCCACGGGACGGTTCTCTGGAAACACCATATATTTT. Translation gives CASRPTGRFSGNTIYF.